This T cell receptor (beta chain) was captured by sequencing in a study of CD8 T cells in ankylosing spondylitis. V lost 3 bases, J lost 7 bases, and 6 bases stayed unmatched. Germline values: CDR1 SGHTA, CDR2 FQGNSA. The CDR3 extends over 16 amino acids. TCRdb re-called the 5' RACE reads through MiXCR, storing one row per CDR3 protein. The repertoire holds roughly 160,000 distinct CDR3 sequences, around a tenth seen once, with approximately 32% in the top ten. This clonotype was counted ten times or more. This sequence originates from a male donor with ankylosing spondylitis or in good health (not recorded which). Sequenced: blood, either unsorted or a sorted T cell fraction (not recorded which). V usage is TRBV7-2 and J usage is TRBJ2-4; 13 bases align to TRBD2. The DNA for the CDR3 is TGTGCCAGCAGCTTCAGCGGACTAGCGGGAGTTAACATTCAGTACTTC. Translating it yields CASSFSGLAGVNIQYF.